This T cell receptor beta chain was retrieved from a study of blood T cell repertoires in COVID-19. Study-wide background: Italy, Spain and the United States were the sources of the convalescent and acute COVID-19 samples. PBMCs, B-cell-depleted T cells, or T cells were the source of the cDNA or gDNA that made up the material.

The CDR3 has 10 amino acids. Germline CDR1 DFQATT, CDR2 SNEGSKA (reference sequence). V was cut by 6 bases and J by 7 bases, with 9 bases left in between. Assay used: immunoSEQ multiplex PCR; TCRdb lists only in-frame clones, some missing. The sample carries under 150,000 clones, about 83% recorded once. The receptor was isolated from a man in his forties or fifties with active or convalescent COVID-19. Sample: peripheral blood. This chain connects TRBV20-1 to TRBJ1-2; a weak D match, TRBD1 (5 bases). CDR3: CSAGEVGYTF. In nucleotides, the CDR3 is TGCAGTGCGGGGGAGGTTGGCTACACCTTC.